The 29 T cell receptor beta chains presented below share a single source sample, sequenced in a study of T cell responses to AZD1222 COVID-19 vaccine. Profiled with immunoSEQ multiplex PCR; TCRdb holds only in-frame clones, not every one. The sample comprises 150,000 to 200,000 clones, around 90% of which are singletons, and about 5.9% rests with the top ten. This sample comprised peripheral blood, obtained 28 days after the second AZD1222 dose. The source is an adult who received the AZD1222 COVID-19 vaccine.

This chain links TRBV18 with TRBJ2-3; 9 nucleotides line up with TRBD1. Per germline, CDR1 KGHSH and CDR2 LQKENI. The CDR3 covers 15 residues. Trimming removed 2 bases from V and 4 bases from J; junction bases left unmatched: 4. The CDR3 bases are TGTGCCAGCTCACCAGGGGGACAGGGTGCAGATACGCAGTATTTT. Translation: CASSPGGQGADTQYF.

The gene calls are TRBV7-9 and TRBJ1-2; D possibly corresponds to TRBD1 (6 bases). Germline lookup yields CDR1 SEHNR and CDR2 FQNEAQ (reference sequence). CDR3 length: 13 amino acids. The ends were cut back, 7 bases at V and 6 bases at J, with 15 bases in the middle. The CDR3 spells CASTYPGAHGYTF. The CDR3 DNA reads as TGTGCCAGCACTTACCCGGGGGCCCATGGCTACACCTTC.

The V gene is TRBV6-5, the J gene TRBJ1-2, with 7 bases lining up with TRBD1. Germline V gives CDR1 MNHEY, CDR2 SVGAGI. The CDR3 spans 14 residues. V trimming: 6 bases; J trimming: 3 bases; junction bases outside the gene matches: 7. The CDR3 nucleotides are TGTGCCAGCAGCCGCACCAGGGGGTACTATGGCTACACCTTC. This sequence encodes CASSRTRGYYGYTF.

The rearrangement links TRBV7-8 to TRBJ2-1; 13 positions match TRBD2. J gave up 0 bases and V 5 bases, and 10 bases lay outside the gene matches. The germline gives CDR1 SGHVS, CDR2 FQNEAQ. This CDR3 region has 19 residues. CDR3 nucleotide sequence: TGTGCCAGCAGCCCTAGGACTAGCGGGAGCCTGAGCTCCTACAATGAGCAGTTCTTC. This encodes CASSPRTSGSLSSYNEQFF.

The chain uses TRBV3-1 (or the pseudogene TRBV3-2) and TRBJ2-5; 7 nucleotides line up with TRBD2. V trimming: 5 bases; J trimming: 4 bases; junction bases outside the gene matches: 4. The V gene's germline CDR1 is LGHDT and CDR2 YNNKEL (reference sequence). The CDR3 loop spans 13 amino acids. CDR3 sequence: CASSYSGGETQYF. CDR3 sequence (DNA): TGTGCCAGCAGCTACTCGGGGGGAGAGACCCAGTACTTC.

The genes are TRBV19 and TRBJ1-4, with a tentative D call TRBD1 (6 bases). V shed 3 bases and J shed 7 bases, with 12 bases lying between them. There are 14 residues in the CDR3. CDR1 is LNHDA, CDR2 SQIVND, per germline (reference sequence). The CDR3 sequence: CASSMGTGFEKLFF. In DNA, the CDR3 is TGTGCCAGTAGTATGGGTACAGGGTTTGAAAAACTGTTTTTT.

This sequence joins TRBV3-1 (or the pseudogene TRBV3-2) and TRBJ2-5, with 8 bases aligning to TRBD2. The CDR3 consists of 15 residues. The trim removed 2 bases at V and 7 bases at J, leaving 9 bases unmatched. In germline, CDR1 is LGHDT, CDR2 YNNKEL (reference sequence). The CDR3 bases are TGTGCCAGCAGCCAACAGCGGGGGACCTACAGGACCCAGTACTTC. Protein: CASSQQRGTYRTQYF.

The rearrangement joins TRBV27 to TRBJ2-7; possible D gene TRBD2, 5 bases. Between the trimmed V and J ends, which lost 6 bases and 7 bases, there was a span of 22 bases. Germline V gene lookup returns CDR1 MNHEY and CDR2 SMNVEV (reference sequence). The CDR3 is made up of 15 amino acids. The CDR3 loop is CASRPTRTGKDEQYF. The CDR3, as DNA: TGTGCCAGCAGGCCGACCAGGACGGGGAAAGATGAGCAGTACTTC.

The chain recombines TRBV5-6 with TRBJ2-1; D perhaps matches TRBD1 (5 bases). This CDR3 is 13 amino acids long. Germline V gene data show CDR1 as SGHDT and CDR2 as YYEEEE. V was pared by 3 bases and J by 12 bases, with 16 bases between. CDR3 amino acids: CASSSPGGRGQFF. The CDR3 bases are TGTGCCAGCAGCTCCCCAGGTGGTAGGGGGCAGTTCTTC.

The J gene is TRBJ1-2, the V gene TRBV5-1; D is uncertain. V lost 0 bases, J lost 4 bases, and 10 bases lay in between. This CDR3 spans 14 amino acids. The germline gives CDR1 SGHRS, CDR2 YFSETQ. The chain's CDR3 is CASSLAGVRYGYTF. CDR3 sequence (DNA): TGCGCCAGCAGCTTGGCCGGGGTCCGCTATGGCTACACCTTC.

This chain uses TRBV28 with TRBJ2-4; 9 bases fit TRBD1. Per the germline V gene, CDR1 is MDHEN and CDR2 is SYDVKM. The CDR3 has 17 amino acids. The V and J ends lost 5 bases and 3 bases, in that order; junction bases with no gene match: 11. CDR3 in DNA: TGTGCCAGCAGTGTACAACAGGGGGCCGTGAACAAAAACATTCAGTACTTC. This codes for CASSVQQGAVNKNIQYF.

The J gene is TRBJ1-5, the V gene TRBV6-5; a possible D gene is TRBD1 (6 bases). CDR3 length: 15 residues. The germline gives CDR1 MNHEY, CDR2 SVGAGI. V was shortened by 6 bases and J by 2 bases, with 14 bases between the two germline ends. The CDR3 DNA sequence: TGTGCCAGCAGCCCAGGGGAGGCGGGCAATCAGCCCCAGCATTTT. It yields the protein CASSPGEAGNQPQHF.

About this clone: A junction end diverges from the germline sequence, so it may reflect a read error. The chain links TRBV10-3 to TRBJ2-1, with TRBD2 identical over 16 bases. The germline CDR1 and CDR2 sequences are ENHRY and SYGVKD. The CDR3 totals 15 residues. CDR3 region: CAISNPGLAGGPHIF. The CDR3 nucleotides read TGTGCCATCAGTAATCCGGGACTAGCGGGGGGGCCTCATATCTTC.

The CDR3 region has the DNA TGTGCGTCTTCTAGGGGGCAGCCCCAGCATTTT. Protein sequence: CASSRGQPQHF. The V and J genes are TRBV19 and TRBJ1-5, with TRBD1 as a possible D gene (6 bases). Germline assignment: CDR1 LNHDA and CDR2 SQIVND (reference sequence). The CDR3 sequence is 11 residues long.

The chain recombines TRBV18 with TRBJ1-4; 9 bases fit TRBD1. This CDR3 is 16 amino acids long. V trimming: 2 bases; J trimming: 5 bases; junction bases outside the gene matches: 6. Germline CDR1 and CDR2: KGHSH and LQKENI. The DNA of the CDR3 is TGTGCCAGCTCACCAGTTCGAGGACAGGGGAATGAAAAACTGTTTTTT. It yields the protein CASSPVRGQGNEKLFF.

This chain connects TRBV19 to TRBJ2-7; tentative D call: TRBD2 (6 bases). The germline V and J ends were trimmed by 2 bases and 2 bases, with 19 bases remaining between them. The CDR3 is made up of 17 amino acids. Germline values: CDR1 LNHDA, CDR2 SQIVND (reference sequence). CDR3 loop: CASSIFQKSGGTYEQYF. CDR3 sequence (DNA): TGTGCCAGTAGTATATTTCAGAAGTCGGGCGGGACCTACGAGCAGTACTTC.

The gene calls are TRBV24-1 and TRBJ2-5, with D possibly being TRBD2 (5 bases). Germline V lookup: CDR1 KGHDR, CDR2 SFDVKD. V gave up 5 bases and J gave up 5 bases, with 8 bases separating them. The CDR3 spans 12 residues. The CDR3 DNA follows: TGTGCCACCAGTGCTAGCAGTGAGACCCAGTACTTC. Amino acids: CATSASSETQYF.

The chain is built from TRBV7-6 and TRBJ1-1, with 12 bases that match TRBD1. Germline V gene data show CDR1 as SGHVS and CDR2 as FNYEAQ. The CDR3 has 17 residues. The V gene end was trimmed by 3 bases and the J gene end by 1 base; junction bases not matched to a gene: 6. In nucleotides, the CDR3 is TGTGCCAGCAGCTTTACCGGGACAGGGGGCCGGAACACTGAAGCTTTCTTT. It yields the protein CASSFTGTGGRNTEAFF.

The genes are TRBV19 and TRBJ1-5; a possible D gene is TRBD1 (6 bases). This CDR3 has 16 amino acids. The V and J ends lost 3 bases and 0 bases respectively, with 12 bases between them. CDR1 LNHDA and CDR2 SQIVND come from the germline V gene (reference sequence). CDR3: CASSMIGGNSNQPQHF. In DNA, the CDR3 is TGTGCCAGTAGTATGATAGGGGGAAATAGCAATCAGCCCCAGCATTTT.

The chain employs TRBV25-1 and TRBJ2-7, with 9 bases fitting TRBD1. Unmatched junction bases numbered 8, after V lost 9 bases and J lost 5 bases. Germline CDR1 is MGHDK and CDR2 is SYGVNS. This CDR3 contains 13 residues. The DNA of the CDR3 is TGTGCCAGTTCGGGACAGGGTCGAAACGAGCAGTACTTC. This encodes CASSGQGRNEQYF.

This clone has a single count. The chain links TRBV20-1 to TRBJ1-5; TRBD1 agrees at 12 bases. From germline, CDR1 is DFQATT and CDR2 SNEGSKA (reference sequence). This CDR3 contains 16 residues. V lost 3 bases, J lost 7 bases, and 10 bases stayed unmatched. As DNA, the CDR3 is TGCAGTGCTAGTACATCCGGGACAGGGGGCGGGCAGCCCCAGCATTTT. It is translated as CSASTSGTGGGQPQHF.

The V gene is TRBV9, the J gene TRBJ2-1; possibly TRBD2 for D (5 bases). Germline-derived CDR1 and CDR2 are SGDLS and YYNGEE. The CDR3 totals 16 residues. Trimming took 2 bases from V and 0 from J, leaving 12 bases between them. The CDR3 DNA reads as TGTGCCAGCAGCGTTAGGACTGGTCGCTCCTACAATGAGCAGTTCTTC. This translates into CASSVRTGRSYNEQFF.

The table lists this clone with a count of one. This chain uses TRBV27 with TRBJ1-1, with D perhaps matching TRBD1 (5 bases). Trimming took off 4 bases at V and 6 bases at J, with 21 bases between the two ends. The germline gives CDR1 MNHEY, CDR2 SMNVEV (reference sequence). This CDR3 spans 16 amino acids. As DNA, the CDR3 is TGTGCCAGCAGTTATGATAGGGGTACCTGGATCGCTGAAGCTTTCTTT. Residues: CASSYDRGTWIAEAFF.

The chain couples TRBV15 to TRBJ1-4; D is uncertain. The CDR3 runs 14 residues. Trimming took 1 base from V and 5 from J, leaving 8 bases between them. Germline CDR1 is LNHNV and CDR2 is YYDKDF (reference sequence). CDR3 loop: CATSRGRENEKLFF. CDR3 nucleotides: TGTGCCACCAGCAGAGGGCGGGAAAATGAAAAACTGTTTTTT.

The chain recombines TRBV5-4 with TRBJ2-4; TRBD2 is a possible D gene (7 bases). Germline V CDR1 and CDR2: SGHNT, YYREEE (reference sequence). Trimming cost V 1 base and J 2 bases, with 13 bases left between them. There are 16 residues in the CDR3. The DNA for the CDR3 is TGTGCCAGCAGCTTGTGGGGGGGGCGAACCAAAAACATTCAGTACTTC. This encodes CASSLWGGRTKNIQYF.

The rearrangement joins TRBV12-3 or TRBV12-4 to TRBJ1-1; unclear D gene. V was pared by 7 bases and J by 3 bases, with 3 bases between. This CDR3 spans 10 amino acids. CDR3 coding DNA: TGTGCCAGCATGTACACTGAAGCTTTCTTT. It translates to CASMYTEAFF.

V gene TRBV6-1 combines with J gene TRBJ2-6; no clear D gene. V dropped 2 bases and J dropped 0 bases, with 5 bases sitting between them. The germline gives CDR1 MNHNS, CDR2 SASEGT. The CDR3 contains 15 residues. Here the CDR3 reads CASSERSSGANVLTF. In DNA, the CDR3 is TGTGCCAGCAGTGAAAGGTCCTCTGGGGCCAACGTCCTGACTTTC.

The V and J genes are TRBV3-1 (or the pseudogene TRBV3-2) and TRBJ2-3; D is possibly TRBD2 (5 bases). Germline-derived CDR1 and CDR2 are LGHDT and YNNKEL (reference sequence). The CDR3 runs to 14 residues. V was shortened by 4 bases and J by 3 bases, with 11 bases between the two germline ends. CDR3 protein: CASSRGPGTDTQYF. Here the CDR3 DNA reads TGTGCCAGCAGCCGAGGGCCTGGGACAGATACGCAGTATTTT.

This clone was recorded only once. This chain uses TRBV27 with TRBJ1-4; possible D gene TRBD1, 5 bases. Germline V gene data show CDR1 as MNHEY and CDR2 as SMNVEV (reference sequence). V shed 1 base and J shed 5 bases, with 11 bases lying between them. This CDR3 has 15 amino acids. The CDR3 DNA follows: TGTGCCAGCAGTTTATTTGGGGGGGTAAATGAAAAACTGTTTTTT. It specifies CASSLFGGVNEKLFF. Using reference TRBV27 and TRBJ1-4 for the parts outside the CDR3, the full variable domain is EAQVTQNPRYLITVTGKKLTVTCSQNMNHEYMSWYRQDPGLGLRQIYYSMNVEVTDKGDVPEGYKVSRKEKRNFPLILESPSPNQTSLYFCASSLFGGVNEKLFFGSGTQLSVL.